The rows below give T cell receptor beta chains drawn from one sample of a study of T cell repertoires in cytomegalovirus infection. MiXCR, applied by TCRdb to the reads, yields one record per CDR3 protein. The top ten hold approximately 13% of the sample, which has more than 400,000 distinct CDR3 sequences, approximately 26% seen once. Sequenced sample: PBMCs. Source of these receptors: a human donor in good health (CMV status not recorded). Some clones in this sample may be carry-over from other donors' samples. The CDR3 runs from the conserved cysteine through the conserved F or W. A D gene is named only where the DNA matches it firmly. Size is omitted from some rows. Given values are once, few, many or a class for expanded clones.

15 | NA | TRBJ2-3 | many | TRBV7-2 | TGTGCCAGCAGCTTATCCCGGGTTAGCACAGATACGCAGTATTTT | CASSLSRVSTDTQYF
14 | TRBD1 | TRBJ2-7 | NA | TRBV3-1 | TGTGCCAGCAGCCGGGGACAGGACTCCTACGAGCAGTACTTC | CASSRGQDSYEQYF
16 | NA | TRBJ1-5 | few | TRBV23-1 | TGCGCCAGCAGTCAATCAGAACGATCTGAGACTCAGCCCCAGCATTTT | CASSQSERSETQPQHF
15 | TRBD1 | TRBJ2-1 | few | TRBV6-1 | TGTGCCAGCAGTGATGACAGGGCATCCTACAATGAGCAGTTCTTC | CASSDDRASYNEQFF
11 | NA | TRBJ1-2 | NA | TRBV19 | TGTGCCACAACCAGGTGGGGCGGCTACACCTTC | CATTRWGGYTF
13 | NA | TRBJ1-5 | NA | TRBV29-1 | TGCAGCGTTGTAACAGGGAGCAATCAGCCCCAGCATTTT | CSVVTGSNQPQHF
16 | TRBD2 | TRBJ2-1 | NA | TRBV6-5 | TGTGCCAGCAGTTACTCGGGAGGGGCGACCTACAATGAGCAGTTCTTC | CASSYSGGATYNEQFF
18 | TRBD2 | TRBJ2-3 | NA | TRBV4-3 | TGCGCCAGCAGCCAAGAGGCTAGCGGGAGGTATAGCACAGATACGCAGTATTTT | CASSQEASGRYSTDTQYF
15 | TRBD1 | TRBJ1-1 | NA | TRBV3-1 | TGTGCCAGCAGCCAAGTAGGGACAGGGGATTTTGAAGCTTTCTTT | CASSQVGTGDFEAFF
15 | TRBD2 | TRBJ2-2 | few | TRBV6-6 | TGTGCCAGCAGACTTGTAGCGGGGGGGCCCGGGGAGCTGTTTTTT | CASRLVAGGPGELFF
12 | NA | TRBJ1-2 | NA | TRBV19 | TGTGCCAGTAGCCTCACTAAATCTGGCTACACCTTC | CASSLTKSGYTF
16 | NA | TRBJ2-3 | NA | TRBV4-1 | TGCGCCAGCAGCCAAGGGGAGGGGGTGAGCACAGATACGCAGTATTTT | CASSQGEGVSTDTQYF
15 | TRBD2 | TRBJ2-5 | many | TRBV7-2 | TGTGCCAGCAGCCGGACTAGCGGGAGTGCAGAGACCCAGTACTTC | CASSRTSGSAETQYF
14 | NA | TRBJ1-5 | few | TRBV6-2/TRBV6-3 | TGTGCCAGCAGTTCCCGTCGGGTCCGGCAGCCCCAGCATTTT | CASSSRRVRQPQHF
16 | NA | TRBJ2-1 | NA | TRBV12-3/TRBV12-4 | TGTGCCAGCAGTTTAGGTGCACTCCCGAGGGGGAATGAGCAGTTCTTC | CASSLGALPRGNEQFF
15 | NA | TRBJ1-1 | NA | TRBV14 | TGTGCCAGCAGCCAACAGGGCCGCCCTGGTGCTGAAGCTTTCTTT | CASSQQGRPGAEAFF
14 | NA | TRBJ2-7 | NA | TRBV9 | TGTGCCAGCAGCGTAGGGAGTTCCTCCTACGAGCAGTACTTC | CASSVGSSSYEQYF
14 | NA | TRBJ2-2 | many | TRBV7-2 | TGTGCCAGCAGCTTACAGGGTTTTGCCGGGGAGCTGTTTTTT | CASSLQGFAGELFF
15 | TRBD1 | TRBJ1-4 | NA | TRBV5-4 | TGTGCCAGCAGCTTGCATACAGGGGGTGGAGAAAAACTGTTTTTT | CASSLHTGGGEKLFF
16 | NA | TRBJ2-1 | few | TRBV27 | TGTGCCAGCAGTTTAAATTTCAACGTAGCCTACAATGAGCAGTTCTTC | CASSLNFNVAYNEQFF
15 | TRBD2 | TRBJ2-3 | few | TRBV28 | TGTGCCAGCAGGTCGCTAGCGGGAGGGCCGAATACGCAGTATTTT | CASRSLAGGPNTQYF
17 | TRBD1 | TRBJ2-6 | few | TRBV6-2/TRBV6-3 | TGTGCCAGCAGTTACCCAGGGGGCCACTCTGGGGCCAACGTCCTGACTTTC | CASSYPGGHSGANVLTF
14 | NA | TRBJ1-1 | NA | TRBV3-1 | TGTGCCAGCAGCCAAGACTCCCTAAACACTGAAGCTTTCTTT | CASSQDSLNTEAFF
13 | NA | TRBJ1-1 | NA | TRBV7-9 | TGTGCCAGCAGCTCCAAACCGAACACTGAAGCTTTCTTT | CASSSKPNTEAFF
12 | NA | TRBJ2-1 | NA | TRBV19 | TGTGCCAGTAGCCCTGGGTGGAATGAGCAGTTCTTC | CASSPGWNEQFF
13 | NA | TRBJ1-4 | few | TRBV7-9 | TGTGCCAGCAGCCCCGTGAGGGGGGAAAAACTGTTTTTT | CASSPVRGEKLFF
15 | NA | TRBJ1-6 | NA | TRBV7-6 | TGTGCCAGCAGCTCGAACAACAGGGTTAATTCACCCCTCCACTTT | CASSSNNRVNSPLHF
16 | TRBD1 | TRBJ2-1 | many | TRBV7-2 | TGTGCCAGCAGTACTCTCGGGACAGGGCTTGAGGCAGGGGGCTTCTTC | CASSTLGTGLEAGGFF
15 | NA | TRBJ1-2 | many | TRBV7-8 | TGTGCCAGCAGCTTAGGGGGCGTAGGGGCGGGAGGCTACACCTTC | CASSLGGVGAGGYTF
13 | NA | TRBJ1-1 | NA | TRBV20-1 | TGCAGTGCTAGTGTTTCGGGGACGACTGAAGCTTTCTTT | CSASVSGTTEAFF
17 | TRBD2 | TRBJ2-2 | NA | TRBV6-1 | TGTGCCAGCAGCCCCAGACGACTAGCGGGAGTGGCCGGGGAGCTGTTTTTT | CASSPRRLAGVAGELFF
16 | TRBD2 | TRBJ2-1 | few | TRBV20-1 | TGCAGTGCTAGAAGACTAGCGGGAGAGGGTTTCAATGAGCAGTTCTTC | CSARRLAGEGFNEQFF
18 | TRBD1 | TRBJ2-2 | NA | TRBV6-1 | TGTGCCAGCAGCGAATATGTAGCAGGGGGCTTTGGCACCGGGGAGCTGTTTTTT | CASSEYVAGGFGTGELFF
18 | TRBD2 | TRBJ2-6 | few | TRBV6-2/TRBV6-3 | TGTGCCAGCAGTTACTCCGGGACTAGCGACACCGGGGCCAACGTCCTGACTTTC | CASSYSGTSDTGANVLTF
15 | NA | TRBJ2-1 | NA | TRBV5-4 | TGTGCCAGCAGCTTGGTCCAGCGTCGAGACAATGAGCAGTTCTTC | CASSLVQRRDNEQFF
16 | NA | TRBJ1-6 | few | TRBV4-1 | TGCGCCAGCAGCCAAGATACGGGACGTTATAATTCACCCCTCCACTTT | CASSQDTGRYNSPLHF
16 | TRBD2 | TRBJ2-1 | NA | TRBV9 | TGTGCCAGCAGCGTAGCCCCAGCGGGAGTCGACAATGAGCAGTTCTTC | CASSVAPAGVDNEQFF
16 | TRBD1 | TRBJ2-7 | NA | TRBV6-5 | TGTGCCAGCAGACAAAGGCCGGGACAGGGTACAGGCGAGCAGTACTTC | CASRQRPGQGTGEQYF
14 | TRBD1 | TRBJ2-7 | few | TRBV27 | TGTGCCAGCAGTTTACGACAGGGGGTCTACGAGCAGTACTTC | CASSLRQGVYEQYF
15 | NA | TRBJ1-2 | many | TRBV12-3/TRBV12-4 | TGTGCCAGTAGCGGGACTTTTTCAGGGAACTATGGCTACACCTTC | CASSGTFSGNYGYTF